What follows is one T cell receptor (beta chain) and its context. Its antigen is as yet unknown. The study drew all its donors from Caucasian adults living in Nashville, Tennessee. This CDR3 spans 15 amino acids. Germline V gene data show CDR1 as SNHLY and CDR2 as FYNNEI. With 6 bases clipped from V and 3 bases from J, the junction kept 8 bases outside the gene matches. It was at deep level that the assay was run. Produced via immunoSEQ multiplex PCR; TCRdb's table is partial and in-frame only. The table records approximately 320,000 clones, about nine tenths of them present only once. The source of the sample is a study of shared clonotypes between healthy human individuals. Study conclusions and caveats: Against clonotypes common to all four donors, non-shared ones had lower generation probabilities.

This TCR was sampled from a man younger than 30 in good health. The specimen sequenced was memory CD8+ T cells sorted from blood. Subset: CD45RO+ cells pooled with CCR7-negative TemRA cells. This chain uses TRBV2 with TRBJ2-7; 10 bases map to TRBD1. As DNA, the CDR3 is TGTGCCAGCAGGGCCGGGACAGGGGCCGTCTACGAGCAGTACTTC. It encodes CASRAGTGAVYEQYF.